Included here is one T cell receptor beta chain sequence, with context. This record comes from a study of shared T cell receptors in the human thymus. Trimming cost V 0 bases and J 9 bases, with 19 bases left between them. This CDR3 is 16 amino acids long. CDR1 is SGDLS, CDR2 YYNGEE, per germline. Data came from immunoSEQ multiplex PCR; TCRdb stores just in-frame clones and leaves some out. Found here are roughly 410,000 clones, roughly 94% of them singletons; the top ten hold approximately 0.018%. This TCR was recovered from a human donor. The V call is TRBV9, the J call TRBJ2-1, with TRBD1 as a possible D gene (6 bases). Specimen: thymocytes. CDR3 in amino acids: CASSVGQAKRPCEQFF. CDR3 in DNA: TGTGCCAGCAGCGTAGGACAGGCAAAACGGCCTTGTGAGCAGTTCTTC. Full variable domain (remainder filled in from reference TRBV9 and TRBJ2-1): DSGVTQTPKHLITATGQRVTLRCSPRSGDLSVYWYQQSLDQGLQFLIQYYNGEERAKGNILERFSAQQFPDLHSELNLSSLELGDSALYFCASSVGQAKRPCEQFFGPGTRLTVL.